The sequence of this T cell receptor (beta chain) was determined in a study of blood T cell repertoires in COVID-19. On the study more broadly: Spain, Italy and the United States supplied samples that represented acute and convalescent COVID-19. The cDNA or gDNA used as material had been derived from T cells, B-cell-depleted T cells, or PBMCs.

Germline CDR1 and CDR2: KGHSH and LQKENI. This CDR3 contains 12 residues. As to this clone: The junction departs from germline at one end; a sequencing error may be responsible.

How the authors handled the data: Reference gene primer amplification gave nucleated cell count estimates. Here immunoSEQ multiplex PCR was the method, and the copy in TCRdb shows in-frame clones only, minus some. Clone size and the V and J calls come from that table; the DNA yielded D and trimming. Here the sample spans 140,000 or so clones, 80% being singletons. The chain joins TRBV18 to TRBJ2-1; 7 nucleotides line up with TRBD1. This clonotype was obtained from a man aged 70 or older who had recovered from COVID-19. The specimen sequenced was peripheral blood. As DNA, the CDR3 is TGTGCCAGCTCACAATACAGGGGTTTCCCGATCTTC. Translation gives CASSQYRGFPIF.